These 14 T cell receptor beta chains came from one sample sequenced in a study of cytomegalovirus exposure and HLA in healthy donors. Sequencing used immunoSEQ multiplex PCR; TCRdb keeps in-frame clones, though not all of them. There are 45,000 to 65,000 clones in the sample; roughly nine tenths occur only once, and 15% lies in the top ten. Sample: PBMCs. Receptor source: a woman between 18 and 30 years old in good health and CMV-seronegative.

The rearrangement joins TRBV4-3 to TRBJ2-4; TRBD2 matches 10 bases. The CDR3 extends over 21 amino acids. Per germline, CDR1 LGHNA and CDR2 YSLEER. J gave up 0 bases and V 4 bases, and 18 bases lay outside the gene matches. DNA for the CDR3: TGCGCCAGCAGCCCTTTTGTAGGGACTAGCGAAGAGGGGTTAGCCAAAAACATTCAGTACTTC. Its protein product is CASSPFVGTSEEGLAKNIQYF.

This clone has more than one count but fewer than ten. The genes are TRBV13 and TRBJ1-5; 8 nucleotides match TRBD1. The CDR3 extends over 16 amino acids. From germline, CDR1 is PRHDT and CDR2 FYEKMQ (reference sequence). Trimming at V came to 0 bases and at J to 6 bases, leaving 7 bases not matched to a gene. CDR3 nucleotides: TGTGCCAGCAGCTTAGGGGGTGCAGGGGGCTTTCAGCCCCAGCATTTT. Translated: CASSLGGAGGFQPQHF.

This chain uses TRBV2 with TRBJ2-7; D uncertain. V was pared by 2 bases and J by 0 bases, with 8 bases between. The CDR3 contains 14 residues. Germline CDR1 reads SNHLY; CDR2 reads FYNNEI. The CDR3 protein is CASSEQVSSYEQYF. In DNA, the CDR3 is TGTGCCAGCAGTGAACAGGTGAGCTCCTACGAGCAGTACTTC. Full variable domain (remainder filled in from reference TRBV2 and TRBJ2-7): EPEVTQTPSHQVTQMGQEVILRCVPISNHLYFYWYRQILGQKVEFLVSFYNNEISEKSEIFDDQFSVERPDGSNFTLKIRSTKLEDSAMYFCASSEQVSSYEQYFGPGTRLTVT.

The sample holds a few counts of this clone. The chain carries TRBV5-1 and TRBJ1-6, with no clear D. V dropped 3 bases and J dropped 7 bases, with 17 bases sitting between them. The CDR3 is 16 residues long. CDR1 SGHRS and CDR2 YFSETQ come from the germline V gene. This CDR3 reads CASSSATERSNSPLHF. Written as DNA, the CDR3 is TGCGCCAGCAGCTCCGCCACAGAGAGATCCAATTCACCCCTCCACTTT.

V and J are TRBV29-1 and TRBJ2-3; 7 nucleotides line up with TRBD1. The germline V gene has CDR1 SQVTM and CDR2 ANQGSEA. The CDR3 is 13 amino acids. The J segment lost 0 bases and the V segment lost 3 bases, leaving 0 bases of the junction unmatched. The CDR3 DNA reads TGCAGCGTTGAGGACAGGAGCACAGATACGCAGTATTTT. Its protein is CSVEDRSTDTQYF.

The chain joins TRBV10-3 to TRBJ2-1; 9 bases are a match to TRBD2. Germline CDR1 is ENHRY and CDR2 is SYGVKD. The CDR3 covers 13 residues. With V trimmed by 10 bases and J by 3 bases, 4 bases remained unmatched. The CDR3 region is CATTSGDYNEQFF. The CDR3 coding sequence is TGTGCCACGACTAGCGGAGACTACAATGAGCAGTTCTTC.

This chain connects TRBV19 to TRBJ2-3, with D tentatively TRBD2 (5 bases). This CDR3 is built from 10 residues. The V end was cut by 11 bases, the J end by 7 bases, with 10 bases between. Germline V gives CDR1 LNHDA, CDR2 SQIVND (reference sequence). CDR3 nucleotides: TGTGCCGCAAAGGACTATACGCAGTATTTT. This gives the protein CAAKDYTQYF.

For the CDR3, the DNA is TGTGCCAGCAGTTTTTGGGGGACTAGCGGGAGCTACGAGCAGTACTTC. The encoded protein is CASSFWGTSGSYEQYF. The J gene is TRBJ2-7, the V gene TRBV28, with 14 bases identical to TRBD2. With V trimmed by 3 bases and J by 3 bases, 4 bases remained unmatched. CDR3 size: 16 residues. Germline CDR1 and CDR2: MDHEN and SYDVKM.

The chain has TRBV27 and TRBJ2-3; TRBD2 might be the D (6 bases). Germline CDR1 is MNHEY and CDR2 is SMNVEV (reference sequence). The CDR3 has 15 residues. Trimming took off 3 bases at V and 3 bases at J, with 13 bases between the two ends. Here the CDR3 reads CASSFGLRVTDTQYF. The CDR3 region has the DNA TGTGCCAGCAGTTTCGGACTAAGGGTGACAGATACGCAGTATTTT.

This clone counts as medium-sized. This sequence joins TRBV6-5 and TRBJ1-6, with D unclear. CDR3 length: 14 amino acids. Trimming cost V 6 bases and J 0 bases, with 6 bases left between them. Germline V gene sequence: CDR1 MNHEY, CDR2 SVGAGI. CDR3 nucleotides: TGTGCCAGCAGCAATCCCTCCTATAATTCACCCCTCCACTTT. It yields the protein CASSNPSYNSPLHF.

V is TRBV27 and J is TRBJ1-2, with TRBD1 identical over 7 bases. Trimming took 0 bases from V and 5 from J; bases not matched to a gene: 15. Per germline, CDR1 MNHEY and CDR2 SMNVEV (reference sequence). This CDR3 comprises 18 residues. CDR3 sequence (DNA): TGTGCCAGCAGTTTATCCCCGGCGGGACAGCCCATAGGTTATGGCTACACCTTC. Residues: CASSLSPAGQPIGYGYTF.

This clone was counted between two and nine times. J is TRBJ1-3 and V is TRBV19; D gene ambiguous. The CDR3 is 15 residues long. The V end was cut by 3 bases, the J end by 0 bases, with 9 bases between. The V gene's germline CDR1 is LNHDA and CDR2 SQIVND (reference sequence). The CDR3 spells CASSIGRYSGNTIYF. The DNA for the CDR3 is TGTGCCAGTAGTATTGGCCGATACTCTGGAAACACCATATATTTT.

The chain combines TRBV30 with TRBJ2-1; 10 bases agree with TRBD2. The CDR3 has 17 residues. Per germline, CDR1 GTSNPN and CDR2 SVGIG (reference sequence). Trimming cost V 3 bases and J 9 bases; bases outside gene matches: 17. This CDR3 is CAWSTPSTSGWVVEQFF. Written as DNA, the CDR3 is TGTGCCTGGAGCACCCCTTCGACTAGCGGGTGGGTGGTTGAGCAGTTCTTC.

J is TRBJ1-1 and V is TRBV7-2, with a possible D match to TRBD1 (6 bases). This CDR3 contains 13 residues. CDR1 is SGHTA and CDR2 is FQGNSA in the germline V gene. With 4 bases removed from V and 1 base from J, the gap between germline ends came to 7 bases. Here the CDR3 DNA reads TGTGCCAGCAGCTCGGACAGGAACACTGAAGCTTTCTTT. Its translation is CASSSDRNTEAFF.